One and the same sample provided the 7 T cell receptor beta chains below, sequenced in a study of PD-L1 blockade in urothelial cancer. Repertoires were generated with immunoSEQ multiplex PCR, while TCRdb's copy carries only in-frame clones and drops some. The sample carries approximately 79,000 clones, around 87% recorded once. This sample comprised PBMCs, obtained around atezolizumab (anti-PD-L1) treatment. The receptors stem from a woman in her 70s with urothelial cancer.

This clone was observed a handful of times. This chain joins TRBV10-1 and TRBJ1-1; D not certain. Deletions cut 4 bases from V and 3 bases from J, with 9 bases between. This CDR3 is built from 13 residues. The germline V gene encodes CDR1 WNHNN and CDR2 SYGVQD (reference sequence). Here the CDR3 DNA reads TGCGCCAGCAGTGTGGAGATCGACACTGAAGCTTTCTTT. It translates to CASSVEIDTEAFF.

V and J are TRBV18 and TRBJ1-2, with a tentative D call TRBD1 (6 bases). Germline values: CDR1 KGHSH, CDR2 LQKENI. This CDR3 is built from 15 residues. Trimming pared 3 bases from V and 0 bases from J, leaving 11 bases between. The CDR3 coding sequence is TGTGCCAGCTCACCGCAGGGGAGACCTAACTATGGCTACACCTTC. Its protein is CASSPQGRPNYGYTF.

This sequence joins TRBV7-2 and TRBJ1-2; the D gene is possibly TRBD1 (6 bases). Trimming took off 5 bases at V and 0 bases at J, with 16 bases between the two ends. This CDR3 comprises 16 residues. Germline CDR1 SGHTA, CDR2 FQGNSA. CDR3 coding DNA: TGTGCCAGCAGCCTCACCGCAGGGGAGACTAACTATGGCTACACCTTC. This translates into CASSLTAGETNYGYTF.

The rearrangement uses TRBV28 and TRBJ1-1; maybe TRBD1 (5 bases). Looked up from germline, CDR1 is MDHEN and CDR2 is SYDVKM. This CDR3 region has 12 residues. V was cut by 2 bases and J by 8 bases, with 9 bases left in between. In nucleotides, the CDR3 is TGTGCCAGCAGTTTAATGTACAGGGAAGCTTTCTTT. Protein sequence: CASSLMYREAFF.

V is TRBV5-1 and J is TRBJ2-2; D is perhaps TRBD1 (6 bases). The CDR3 covers 13 residues. The V end lost 0 bases, the J end lost 10 bases, and 10 bases lay between the germline ends. From germline, CDR1 is SGHRS and CDR2 YFSETQ. CDR3 in amino acids: CASSLGGGSELFF. The DNA of the CDR3 is TGCGCCAGCAGCTTGGGTGGGGGCTCGGAGCTGTTTTTT.

This chain joins TRBV27 and TRBJ2-7; 13 bases fit TRBD2. The germline V gene encodes CDR1 MNHEY and CDR2 SMNVEV (reference sequence). The CDR3 spans 18 residues. V shed 2 bases and J 0 bases; nucleotides not matched to a gene: 7. The CDR3 sequence: CASSLLGTSGTSSYEQYF. In DNA form, the CDR3 reads TGTGCCAGCAGTTTACTCGGGACTAGCGGGACGAGCTCCTACGAGCAGTACTTC.

The V and J genes are TRBV28 and TRBJ2-2; maybe TRBD1 (8 bases). The V end was cut by 8 bases, the J end by 2 bases, with 12 bases between. This CDR3 has 14 amino acids. Germline CDR1 reads MDHEN; CDR2 reads SYDVKM. CDR3 residues: CASHRGGNTGELFF. The CDR3 coding sequence is TGTGCCAGCCACAGGGGGGGTAACACCGGGGAGCTGTTTTTT.